This T cell receptor beta chain was sequenced in a study of T cell repertoires in cytomegalovirus infection. Study at large: Public TCR beta signatures indicated both CMV infection and matching HLA type. Whole-study findings and limits: Totalled public TCR beta family frequency picked out people who carried CMV plus the relevant HLA. Dominating the ex vivo response were TCR beta clonotypes that were CMV-specific and HLA-C-restricted.

Comment on this clonotype: What it binds is not known. At one boundary the junction diverges from the germline segment, which might be a read error.

Germline CDR1 reads MNHEY; CDR2 reads SVGEGT. The CDR3 contains 14 residues. Via MiXCR, TCRdb re-called the reads, giving one row per CDR3 protein. The sample shows roughly 640,000 distinct CDR3 sequences, approximately 24% of them seen only once. The clonotype comes from a human donor in good health (CMV status not recorded). Some clones in this sample may be carry-over from other donors' samples. Sequenced sample: CD8+ T cells from PBMCs. The chain carries TRBV6-2 or TRBV6-3 and TRBJ2-7; D is ambiguous. CDR3 coding DNA: TGTGCCATCAGTTCCACGGGCTGGACCTACGAGCAGTACTTC. Protein product: CAISSTGWTYEQYF.